The present T cell receptor (beta chain) was sequenced within a study of monozygotic twins with cystic fibrosis. Background on the study: Roughly 3.2 micrograms of fragmented DNA underwent roughly 15 PCR cycles for library preparation.

TCRdb's copy holds only in-frame clones and misses some; the assay was immunoSEQ multiplex PCR. The sample holds 30,000 to 40,000 clones, about 89% seen once. CDR1 is SGHDT and CDR2 is YYEEEE in the germline V gene. Trimming took off 2 bases at V and 6 bases at J, with 11 bases between the two ends. The CDR3 extends over 13 amino acids. The J gene is TRBJ1-2, the V gene TRBV5-6; D might be TRBD1 (5 bases). This TCR derives from a boy aged 2 to 9 with cystic fibrosis. Sequencing was performed on blood. This CDR3 reads CASSLSGNHGYTF. The CDR3 DNA is TGTGCCAGCAGCTTATCAGGGAACCATGGCTACACCTTC.